This TCR beta chain was captured in a study of PD-1 blockade in classical Hodgkin lymphoma. The protocol was immunoSEQ multiplex PCR, while the TCRdb copy is restricted to in-frame clones and leaves out a portion. In the table there are around 23,000 clones, roughly nine tenths of which are singletons. Overall study findings and caveats: Why repertoires differed is undefined; disease activity or prior therapy possibly contributed. Baseline TCR diversity was reportedly lower in newly diagnosed patients than in healthy donors. It was reported as lower still in relapsed/refractory patients.

A word on this clone: The antigen remains unidentified.

CDR3 size: 16 residues. Between the trimmed V and J ends, which lost 2 bases and 3 bases, there was a span of 13 bases. Germline V gene data show CDR1 as ENHRY and CDR2 as SYGVKD. Time point described: newly diagnosed, previously untreated cHL patient sample. The authors purified CD4+ T cells from thawed PBMCs by magnetic negative selection. Comparison used PBMCs from newly diagnosed, untreated classical Hodgkin lymphoma. The origin of this receptor is a human donor with classical Hodgkin lymphoma. The chain has TRBV10-3 and TRBJ1-4; a weak D match, TRBD1 (5 bases). The sequencing input was CD4+ T cells from blood. CDR3: CAISERAGRPNEKLFF. In DNA form, the CDR3 reads TGTGCCATCAGTGAGCGGGCAGGGAGGCCTAATGAAAAACTGTTTTTT.